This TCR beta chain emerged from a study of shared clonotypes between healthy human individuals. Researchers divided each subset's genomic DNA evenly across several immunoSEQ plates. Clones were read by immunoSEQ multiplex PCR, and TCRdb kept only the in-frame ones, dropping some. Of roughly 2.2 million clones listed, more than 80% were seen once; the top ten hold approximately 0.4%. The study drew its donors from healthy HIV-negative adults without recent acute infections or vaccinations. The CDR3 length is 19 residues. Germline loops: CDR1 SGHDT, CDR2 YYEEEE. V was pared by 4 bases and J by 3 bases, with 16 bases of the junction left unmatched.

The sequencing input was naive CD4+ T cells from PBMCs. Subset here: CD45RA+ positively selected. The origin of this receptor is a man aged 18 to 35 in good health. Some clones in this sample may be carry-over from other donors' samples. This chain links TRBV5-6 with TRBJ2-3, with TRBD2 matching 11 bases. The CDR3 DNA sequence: TGTGCCAGCAGCCATTCTAGCGGGAGGACCTGGAGGACGACAGATACGCAGTATTTT. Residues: CASSHSSGRTWRTTDTQYF. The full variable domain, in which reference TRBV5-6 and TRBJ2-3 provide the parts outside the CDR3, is DAGVTQSPTHLIKTRGQQVTLRCSPKSGHDTVSWYQQALGQGPQFIFQYYEEEERQRGNFPDRFSGHQFPNYSSELNVNALLLGDSALYLCASSHSSGRTWRTTDTQYFGPGTRLTVL.